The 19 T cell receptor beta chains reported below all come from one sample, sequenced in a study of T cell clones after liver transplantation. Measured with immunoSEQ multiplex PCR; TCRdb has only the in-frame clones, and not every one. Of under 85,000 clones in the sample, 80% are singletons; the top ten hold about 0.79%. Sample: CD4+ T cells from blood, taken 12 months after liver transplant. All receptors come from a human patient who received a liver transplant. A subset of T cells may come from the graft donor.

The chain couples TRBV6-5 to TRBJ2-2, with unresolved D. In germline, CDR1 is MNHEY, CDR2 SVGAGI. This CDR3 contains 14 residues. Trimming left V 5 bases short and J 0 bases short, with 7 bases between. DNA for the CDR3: TGTGCCAGCAGTCTACAGCCGAACACCGGGGAGCTGTTTTTT. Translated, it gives CASSLQPNTGELFF.

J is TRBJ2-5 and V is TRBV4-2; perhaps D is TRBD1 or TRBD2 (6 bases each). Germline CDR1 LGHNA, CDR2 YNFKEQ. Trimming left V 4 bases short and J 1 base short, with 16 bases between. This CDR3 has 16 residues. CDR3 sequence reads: CASSRGPKGGQETQYF. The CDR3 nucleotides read TGTGCCAGCAGCCGGGGCCCGAAGGGGGGCCAAGAGACCCAGTACTTC.

CDR3 loop: CAISVDSPFYNEQFF. Written as DNA, the CDR3 is TGTGCCATCAGTGTTGACTCCCCTTTCTACAATGAGCAGTTCTTC. The V and J genes are TRBV10-3 and TRBJ2-1; no definite D call. The CDR3 covers 15 residues. Per germline, CDR1 ENHRY and CDR2 SYGVKD. Trimming took off 4 bases at V and 3 bases at J, with 13 bases between the two ends.

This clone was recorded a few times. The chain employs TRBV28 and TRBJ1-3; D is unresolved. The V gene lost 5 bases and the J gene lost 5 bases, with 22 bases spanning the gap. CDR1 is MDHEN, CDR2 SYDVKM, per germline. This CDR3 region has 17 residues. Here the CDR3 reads CASSGKTGIVLRNTIYF. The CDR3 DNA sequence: TGTGCCAGCAGTGGAAAAACTGGGATCGTCCTAAGAAACACCATATATTTT.

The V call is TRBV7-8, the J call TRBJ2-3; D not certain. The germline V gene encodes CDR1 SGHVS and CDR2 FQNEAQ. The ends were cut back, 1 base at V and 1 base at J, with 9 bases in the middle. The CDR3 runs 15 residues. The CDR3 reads CASSLGPLRTDTQYF. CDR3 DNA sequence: TGTGCCAGCAGCTTAGGGCCCCTTCGCACAGATACGCAGTATTTT.

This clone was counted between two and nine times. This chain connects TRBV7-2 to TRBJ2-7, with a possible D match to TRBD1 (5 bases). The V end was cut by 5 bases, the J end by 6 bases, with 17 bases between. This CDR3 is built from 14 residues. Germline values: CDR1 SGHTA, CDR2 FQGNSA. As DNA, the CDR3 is TGTGCCAGCAGCATCAGGGTCGTGGGTCGCGAGCAGTACTTC. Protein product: CASSIRVVGREQYF.

The CDR3 reads CASSLTGGREKLFF. CDR3 DNA sequence: TGCGCCAGCAGCTTGACAGGTGGGAGGGAAAAACTGTTTTTT. This chain joins TRBV5-1 and TRBJ1-4; possible D gene TRBD1, 5 bases. In germline, CDR1 is SGHRS, CDR2 YFSETQ. The CDR3 length is 14 residues. Trimming cost V 1 base and J 8 bases, with 12 bases left between them. The entire variable domain, with the rest obtained from reference TRBV5-1 and TRBJ1-4, is as follows: KAGVTQTPRYLIKTRGQQVTLSCSPISGHRSVSWYQQTPGQGLQFLFEYFSETQRNKGNFPGRFSGRQFSNSRSEMNVSTLELGDSALYLCASSLTGGREKLFFGSGTQLSVL.

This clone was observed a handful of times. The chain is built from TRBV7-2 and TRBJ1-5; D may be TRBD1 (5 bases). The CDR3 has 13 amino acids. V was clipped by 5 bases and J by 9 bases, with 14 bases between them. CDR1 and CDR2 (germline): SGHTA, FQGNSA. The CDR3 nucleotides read TGTGCCAGCAGCGGGGCGGCGGGGCGGCCCCAGCATTTT. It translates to CASSGAAGRPQHF. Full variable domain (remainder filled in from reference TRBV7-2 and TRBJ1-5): GAGVSQSPSNKVTEKGKDVELRCDPISGHTALYWYRQSLGQGLEFLIYFQGNSAPDKSGLPSDRFSAERTGGSVSTLTIQRTQQEDSAVYLCASSGAAGRPQHFGDGTRLSIL.

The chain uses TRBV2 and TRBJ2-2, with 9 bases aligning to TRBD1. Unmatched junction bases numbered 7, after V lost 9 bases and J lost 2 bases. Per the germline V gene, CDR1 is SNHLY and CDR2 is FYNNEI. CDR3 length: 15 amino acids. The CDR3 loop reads CASRPGQGNTGELFF. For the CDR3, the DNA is TGTGCCAGTAGACCGGGACAGGGTAACACCGGGGAGCTGTTTTTT.

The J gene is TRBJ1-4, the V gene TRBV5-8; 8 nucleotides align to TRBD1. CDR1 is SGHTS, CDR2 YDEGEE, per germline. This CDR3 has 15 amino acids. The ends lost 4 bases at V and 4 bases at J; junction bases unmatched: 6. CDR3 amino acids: CASSLGQGSNEKLFF. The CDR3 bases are TGTGCCAGCAGCCTAGGACAGGGAAGTAATGAAAAACTGTTTTTT.

This CDR3 reads CASSKQGPQETQYF. CDR3 nucleotides: TGTGCCAGCAGTAAACAGGGCCCCCAAGAGACCCAGTACTTC. The V and J genes are TRBV25-1 and TRBJ2-5, with a tentative D call TRBD1 (6 bases). The CDR3 runs to 14 residues. CDR1 is MGHDK and CDR2 is SYGVNS in the germline V gene. Trimming cost V 5 bases and J 1 base, with 11 bases left between them. The full variable domain, in which reference TRBV25-1 and TRBJ2-5 provide the parts outside the CDR3, is EADIYQTPRYLVIGTGKKITLECSQTMGHDKMYWYQQDPGMELHLIHYSYGVNSTEKGDLSSESTVSRIRTEHFPLTLESARPSHTSQYLCASSKQGPQETQYFGPGTRLLVL.

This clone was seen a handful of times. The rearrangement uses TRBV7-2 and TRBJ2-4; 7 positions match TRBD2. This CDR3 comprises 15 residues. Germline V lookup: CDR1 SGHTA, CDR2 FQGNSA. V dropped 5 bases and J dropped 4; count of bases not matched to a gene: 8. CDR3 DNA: TGTGCCAGCAGCCCAGGCGGGGGTCAAAAAAACATTCAGTACTTC. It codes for CASSPGGGQKNIQYF.

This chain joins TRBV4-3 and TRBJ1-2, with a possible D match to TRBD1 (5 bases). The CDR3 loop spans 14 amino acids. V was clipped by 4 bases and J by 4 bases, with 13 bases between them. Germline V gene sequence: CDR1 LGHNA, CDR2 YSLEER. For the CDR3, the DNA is TGCGCCAGCAGCCCAGTTCAGGGCGGCTATGGCTACACCTTC. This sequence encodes CASSPVQGGYGYTF.

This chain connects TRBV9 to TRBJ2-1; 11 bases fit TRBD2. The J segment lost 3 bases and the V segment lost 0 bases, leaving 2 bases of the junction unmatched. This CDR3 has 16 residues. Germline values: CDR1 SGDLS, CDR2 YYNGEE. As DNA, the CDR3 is TGTGCCAGCAGCGTAGAGGGACTAGCGGTCTACAATGAGCAGTTCTTC. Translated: CASSVEGLAVYNEQFF.

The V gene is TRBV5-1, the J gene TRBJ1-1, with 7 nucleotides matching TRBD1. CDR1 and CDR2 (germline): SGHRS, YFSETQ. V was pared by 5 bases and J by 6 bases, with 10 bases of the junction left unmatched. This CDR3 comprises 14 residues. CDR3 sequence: CASRVFSGTAEAFF. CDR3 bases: TGCGCCAGCAGGGTTTTTTCGGGGACAGCTGAAGCTTTCTTT.

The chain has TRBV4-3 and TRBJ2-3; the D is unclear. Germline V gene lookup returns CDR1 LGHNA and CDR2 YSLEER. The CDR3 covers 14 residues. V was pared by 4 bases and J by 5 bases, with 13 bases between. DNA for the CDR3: TGCGCCAGCAGCCTAAACCCGGCAGGAGATACGCAGTATTTT. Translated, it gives CASSLNPAGDTQYF.

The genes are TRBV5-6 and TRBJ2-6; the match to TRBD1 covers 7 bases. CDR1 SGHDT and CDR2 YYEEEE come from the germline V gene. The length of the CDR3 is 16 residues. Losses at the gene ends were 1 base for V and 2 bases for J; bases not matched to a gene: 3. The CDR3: CASSLIGGAGANVLTF. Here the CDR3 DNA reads TGTGCCAGCAGCTTGATAGGGGGCGCTGGGGCCAACGTCCTGACTTTC.

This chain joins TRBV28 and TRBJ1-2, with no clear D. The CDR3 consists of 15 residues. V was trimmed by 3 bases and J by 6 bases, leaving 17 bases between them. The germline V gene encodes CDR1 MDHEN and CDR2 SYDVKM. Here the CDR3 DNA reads TGTGCCAGCAGTTTTAGGATGGGAGGTCGGGATGGCTACACCTTC. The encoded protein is CASSFRMGGRDGYTF.

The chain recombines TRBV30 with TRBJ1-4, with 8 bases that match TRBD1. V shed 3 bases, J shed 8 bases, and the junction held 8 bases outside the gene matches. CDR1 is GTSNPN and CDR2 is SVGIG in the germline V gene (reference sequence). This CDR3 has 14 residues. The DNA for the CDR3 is TGTGCCTGGAGCCGAGGGACAGGCGACGAAAAACTGTTTTTT. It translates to CAWSRGTGDEKLFF.